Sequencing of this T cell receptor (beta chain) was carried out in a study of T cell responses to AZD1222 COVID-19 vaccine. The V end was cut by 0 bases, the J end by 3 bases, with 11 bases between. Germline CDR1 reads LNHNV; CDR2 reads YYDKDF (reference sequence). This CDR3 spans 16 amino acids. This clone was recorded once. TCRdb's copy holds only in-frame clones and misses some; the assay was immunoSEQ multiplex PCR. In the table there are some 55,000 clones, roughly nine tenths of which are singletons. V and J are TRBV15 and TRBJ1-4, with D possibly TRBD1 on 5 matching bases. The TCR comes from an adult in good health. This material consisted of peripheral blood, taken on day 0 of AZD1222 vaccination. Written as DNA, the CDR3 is TGTGCCACCAGCAGAGATTTCAAGGGGTCTAATGAAAAACTGTTTTTT. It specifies CATSRDFKGSNEKLFF.